This TCR beta chain appears in the sequencing data of a study of T cell responses to AZD1222 COVID-19 vaccine. Study-wide results and caveats: Two AZD1222 administrations were followed by greater Spike-specific TCR breadth and depth.

In its sample, this clone was seen once. Its antigen remains unidentified. CDR3 length: 17 amino acids. J gave up 9 bases and V 0 bases, and 14 bases lay outside the gene matches. The V gene's germline CDR1 is SGHAT and CDR2 FQNNGV. Method: immunoSEQ multiplex PCR; TCRdb's copy keeps in-frame clones and lacks some. The sample carries approximately 150,000 clones, roughly 87% recorded once. The clonotype was recovered from an adult in good health. Material: peripheral blood, obtained on day 0 of AZD1222 vaccination. The chain recombines TRBV11-2 with TRBJ2-1; 7 nucleotides line up with TRBD1. Written as DNA, the CDR3 is TGTGCCAGCAGCTTAGAAGGGGGCGGCGGTCCCGGCGCTGAGCAGTTCTTC. Amino acids: CASSLEGGGGPGAEQFF.